The TCR beta chain described here comes from a study of cytomegalovirus exposure and HLA in healthy donors. Study-wide findings and caveats: In all likelihood, a cluster of highly shared sequence variants was a sequencing artifact.

Comment on this clone: What it binds is not known.

With 60 Vbeta and 13 Jbeta primers, the PCR was carried out. The data were produced by immunoSEQ multiplex PCR, yet TCRdb's version contains in-frame clones alone and is incomplete. The sample shows 110,000 to 150,000 clones, approximately 80% of them seen only once. Trimming cost V 3 bases and J 4 bases, with 12 bases left between them. The CDR3 has 14 amino acids. Germline assignment: CDR1 SNHLY and CDR2 FYNNEI. The clonotype was recovered from a boy younger than 10 in good health and CMV-seronegative. This chain joins TRBV2 and TRBJ1-1, with no clear D. The sequenced sample consisted of PBMCs. CDR3 protein: CASSDREPRTEAFF. The DNA for the CDR3 is TGTGCCAGCAGTGATAGAGAACCACGCACTGAAGCTTTCTTT.